This TCR beta chain came from a study of response to subunit inactivated influenza vaccine. From the RT-PCR reads, TCRdb called clonotypes with MiXCR, one entry per CDR3 protein. Of about 780,000 distinct CDR3 sequences listed, less than 20% are singletons. Notes on this clonotype: Its antigen is still unknown.

Study conclusions and caveats: That few new T cells are recruited by each seasonal influenza vaccination was the authors' suggestion.

V was trimmed by 2 bases and J by 7 bases, leaving 14 bases between them. Germline V gene data show CDR1 as SGHTA and CDR2 as FQGNSA. The length of the CDR3 is 14 residues. The sample here was PBMCs from blood, taken around 5 days after vaccination. This sequence was found in a man aged 50-59 years who received an inactivated influenza vaccine. The chain has TRBV7-2 and TRBJ2-5, with D tentatively TRBD2 (5 bases). This chain's CDR3 is CASSLLLALGTQYF. The DNA for the CDR3 is TGTGCCAGCAGCTTACTCCTAGCCCTAGGGACCCAGTACTTC.